This TCR beta chain was found in a study of graft-versus-host responses after intestinal transplantation. CDR1 is SGHDT and CDR2 is YYEEEE in the germline V gene. V lost 4 bases, J lost 4 bases, and 12 bases lay in between. The CDR3 is 13 residues long. Co-plated with approximately 200,000 CFSE-labeled responder cells were approximately 200,000 irradiated, violet-dye-labeled stimulator cells. Study-wide points: Allograft clonal ratios (graft-versus-host to host-versus-graft) were high in patients who had graft-donor T cell macrochimerism. Ileal or blood samples showed some GvH clones first, and such clones were also found in recipient marrow.

Using immunoSEQ multiplex PCR, the repertoire was profiled, and TCRdb retains in-frame clones only, with some absent. The table has roughly 9,700 clones, roughly 34% seen once. Sequences were derived from alloreactive CD8+ T cells from a mixed lymphocyte reaction culture, sampled before intestinal transplant. Noted subset: CFSE-low proliferating T cells sorted from approximately 6-day pre-transplant mixed lymphocyte reaction (GvH or HvG direction). The chain is built from TRBV5-6 and TRBJ2-7; TRBD1 might be the D (7 bases). The receptor was isolated from a human patient who received an intestinal transplant. The CDR3 DNA reads TGTGCCAGCAGCGCGGGGACAGTATACGAGCAGTACTTC. Translating it yields CASSAGTVYEQYF.